The clone carrying this T cell receptor beta chain has just one count. The record originates from a study of CD8 T cells in Susac syndrome. An input of roughly 0.45 to 1 ug of RNA was subjected to reverse transcription using random hexamers. The CDR3 of TCR beta was amplified by immunoSEQ multiplex PCR across 54 Vbeta and 13 Jbeta. TCRdb reanalysed the immunoSEQ multiplex PCR reads using MiXCR and keeps one entry per CDR3 protein. The data contain 150,000 to 200,000 distinct CDR3 sequences, 85% to 95% of them singletons. Sequencing was done on a sample of CD4+ T cells from PBMCs. The receptor comes from a human donor in good health.

DNA for the CDR3: TGTGCCTGGGAAGTCGGCGGGACCCGGGAGCAGTACTTC. It codes for CAWEVGGTREQYF. The gene calls are TRBV30 and TRBJ2-7; tentative D call: TRBD2 (6 bases). The V and J ends lost 5 bases and 7 bases respectively, with 18 bases between them. Per germline, CDR1 GTSNPN and CDR2 SVGIG (reference sequence). The CDR3 is made up of 13 amino acids.